Each of the 9 T cell receptor beta chains below was sequenced from the same sample in a study of somatic mutations in cytotoxic T cells in rheumatoid arthritis (dated by TCRdb to about 2017). Library method: the immunoSEQ multiplex PCR assay. TCRdb obtained this table from immuneACCESS and retained in-frame rearrangements with V and J assigned. These tables miss some clones; where compared with another copy, unresolved V genes account for less than half of the shortfall, and the remainder is unexplained. This sample gives about 3,800 clones in total; 70% to 75% of them show up just once. In total, the top ten clones hold roughly 25% of the sample. The source material was CD8+ T cells sorted from blood. The receptors shown here come from an adult with rheumatoid arthritis.

As for this clone: The same CDR3 can be traced to other DNA sequences in this sample. This chain links TRBV9 with TRBJ1-5, with D perhaps matching TRBD1 (5 bases). V lost 4 bases and J 3 bases, leaving 11 bases between the germline ends. The CDR3 contains 14 residues. Germline V CDR1 and CDR2: SGDLS, YYNGEE. This CDR3 reads CASSSGPDNQPQHF. CDR3 nucleotides: TGTGCCAGCAGCTCAGGGCCGGACAATCAGCCCCAGCATTTT.

The V call is TRBV7-9, the J call TRBJ2-1; D uncertain. Between the trimmed V and J ends, which lost 5 bases and 10 bases, there was a span of 12 bases. CDR3 length equals 12 residues. Germline V gene sequence: CDR1 SEHNR, CDR2 FQNEAQ (reference sequence). CDR3 DNA sequence: TGTGCCAGCAGCGTCGACCTTGACGAGCAGTTCTTC. Encoded protein: CASSVDLDEQFF.

In this sample, this clone turned up a few times. The chain uses TRBV6-1 and TRBJ1-2; no definite D call. The germline V gene has CDR1 MNHNS and CDR2 SASEGT. This CDR3 comprises 15 residues. Trimming left V 4 bases short and J 2 bases short, with 14 bases between. CDR3 in DNA: TGTGCCAGCAGTGGCTACGCAGAGGGAAACTATGGCTACACCTTC. Encoded protein: CASSGYAEGNYGYTF.

CDR3 sequence: CASSLTYSWGQFF. CDR3 coding DNA: TGTGCCAGCAGCTTAACCTACAGTTGGGGGCAGTTCTTC. The genes are TRBV7-9 and TRBJ2-1, with unresolved D. V lost 2 bases, J lost 12 bases, and 14 bases lay in between. Germline V lookup: CDR1 SEHNR, CDR2 FQNEAQ (reference sequence). The CDR3 is 13 amino acids. Complete variable domain (other parts from reference TRBV7-9 and TRBJ2-1): DTGVSQNPRHKITKRGQNVTFRCDPISEHNRLYWYRQTLGQGPEFLTYFQNEAQLEKSRLLSDRFSAERPKGSFSTLEIQRTEQGDSAMYLCASSLTYSWGQFFGPGTRLTVL.

The V gene is TRBV19, the J gene TRBJ2-1, with no clear D. The CDR3 is 14 amino acids. Germline V gives CDR1 LNHDA, CDR2 SQIVND (reference sequence). V gave up 5 bases and J gave up 0 bases, with 8 bases separating them. CDR3 in amino acids: CASSLQTSYNEQFF. DNA of the CDR3: TGTGCCAGTAGTTTGCAAACCTCCTACAATGAGCAGTTCTTC. Using reference TRBV19 and TRBJ2-1 for the parts outside the CDR3, the full variable domain is DGGITQSPKYLFRKEGQNVTLSCEQNLNHDAMYWYRQDPGQGLRLIYYSQIVNDFQKGDIAEGYSVSREKKESFPLTVTSAQKNPTAFYLCASSLQTSYNEQFFGPGTRLTVL.

V gene TRBV11-3 combines with J gene TRBJ1-4; the D is unclear. CDR3 size: 14 residues. V was shortened by 5 bases and J by 0 bases, with 7 bases between the two germline ends. The germline V gene encodes CDR1 SGHNT and CDR2 YENEEA. CDR3 sequence reads: CASSVFATNEKLFF. In DNA, the CDR3 is TGTGCCAGCAGCGTCTTTGCAACTAATGAAAAACTGTTTTTT.

This chain connects TRBV19 to TRBJ2-1; 7 bases are a match to TRBD1. The CDR3 loop spans 15 amino acids. Per the germline V gene, CDR1 is LNHDA and CDR2 is SQIVND (reference sequence). J was trimmed by 0 bases and V by 5 bases; bases with no gene match: 4. The CDR3 bases are TGTGCCAGTAGTGAGGACAGGAGCTCCTACAATGAGCAGTTCTTC. Its translation: CASSEDRSSYNEQFF.

In this sample, this clone turned up once. The chain links TRBV11-1 to TRBJ2-2; no clear D gene. The CDR3 consists of 13 residues. Germline values: CDR1 SGHAT, CDR2 FQDESV (reference sequence). V was shortened by 3 bases and J by 5 bases, with 7 bases between the two germline ends. This CDR3 is CASSFEVTGELFF. Here the CDR3 DNA reads TGTGCCAGCAGCTTTGAGGTTACCGGGGAGCTGTTTTTT. Full variable domain (rest looked up from reference TRBV11-1 and TRBJ2-2): EAEVAQSPRYKITEKSQAVAFWCDPISGHATLYWYRQILGQGPELLVQFQDESVVDDSQLPKDRFSAERLKGVDSTLKIQPAELGDSAMYLCASSFEVTGELFFGEGSRLTVL.

The rearrangement joins TRBV27 to TRBJ1-1; D perhaps matches TRBD1 (5 bases). The CDR3 totals 13 residues. Germline V lookup: CDR1 MNHEY, CDR2 SMNVEV (reference sequence). Trimming cost V 4 bases and J 3 bases, with 9 bases left between them. The DNA of the CDR3 is TGTGCCAGCAGTTCGGGGGGATACACTGAAGCTTTCTTT. Protein product: CASSSGGYTEAFF.